The entry below gives a single TCR beta chain sequence along with its context. The target antigen is unknown. The sample is drawn from a study of cytomegalovirus exposure and HLA in healthy donors. Study as a whole: Unique TCRs numbering about 87 million, obtained from HLA-typed donors, made up an early data release.

Study-wide findings and caveats: There were a few CMV-associated chains whose specificity for CMV antigens was confirmed in vitro. In a later analysis, donors in an Asian-associated ancestry cluster reportedly had fewer N-insertions in productive TCRs than the cohort mean. CMV serostatus was the only immune exposure information that was available.

Amplification used 60 Vbeta primers and 13 Jbeta primers. Profiled with immunoSEQ multiplex PCR; TCRdb holds only in-frame clones, not every one. The table shows some 98,000 clones, with about 81% occurring only once. The receptor's source is a man aged 40-49 years in good health and CMV-seronegative. Sequenced sample: PBMCs.

The CDR3 coding sequence is TGTGCCATCAGTGAGGGACAGGGGACTGGGGCCAACGTCCTGACTTTC. This translates into CAISEGQGTGANVLTF. The genes are TRBV10-3 and TRBJ2-6, with 9 bases lining up with TRBD1. The CDR3 is 16 residues long. The trim removed 2 bases at V and 2 bases at J, leaving 1 base unmatched. CDR1 is ENHRY and CDR2 is SYGVKD in the germline V gene.